This T cell receptor (beta chain) was profiled in a study of blood T cell repertoires in COVID-19. Participants reported their clinical history, and cohort assignment relied on those reports. V was clipped by 5 bases and J by 7 bases, with 11 bases between them. The CDR3 loop spans 13 amino acids. Profiled with immunoSEQ multiplex PCR; TCRdb holds only in-frame clones, not every one. The sample includes 300,000 to 500,000 clones, around 90% of them seen just once. The sequenced material came from PBMCs or T cells enriched from blood (not recorded which). The origin of this receptor is a woman aged 40 to 50 with acute COVID-19. V and J are TRBV12-3 or TRBV12-4 and TRBJ1-4, with D tentatively TRBD1 (5 bases). In nucleotides, the CDR3 is TGTGCCAGCAGTCAGGACGGGGGTGAAAAACTGTTTTTT. Amino acids: CASSQDGGEKLFF.